This T cell receptor beta chain was profiled in a study of shared clonotypes between healthy human individuals. Whole-study results and caveats: The authors expected sequencing depth to affect clonotype sharing among donors.

Everyone who donated was a Caucasian adult who lived in Nashville, Tennessee. This clone was counted a single time. Antigen unknown. This CDR3 spans 16 amino acids. Between the trimmed V and J ends, which lost 0 bases and 2 bases, there was a span of 14 bases. Germline CDR1 and CDR2: GTSNPN and SVGIG (reference sequence). Generated by immunoSEQ multiplex PCR, the TCRdb table keeps only in-frame clones and is missing some. Found here are more than 2,000,000 clones, approximately 94% of them singletons; the top ten hold roughly 0.14%. J is TRBJ1-5 and V is TRBV30; weak D call: TRBD1 (6 bases). The TCR was taken from a man between 18 and 35 years old in good health. Specimen: naive CD4+ T cells sorted from blood. Indicated subset: CD45RA+ positively selected. CDR3 amino acids: CAWSVRRGGGNQPQHF. CDR3 nucleotide sequence: TGTGCCTGGAGTGTACGGCGAGGGGGAGGCAATCAGCCCCAGCATTTT.